Included here is one TCR beta chain sequence, with context. Germline V gene lookup returns CDR1 GTSNPN and CDR2 SVGIG (reference sequence). Trimming removed 0 bases from V and 3 bases from J, with 8 bases in between. The CDR3 sequence is 13 residues long. Sequencing was performed with immunoSEQ multiplex PCR; in TCRdb, only in-frame clones are kept and a portion is missing. The profile shows about 250,000 clones, 80% to 90% of them singletons. These data originate in a study of blood T cell repertoires in COVID-19. Background on the study: T cells, B-cell-depleted T cells, or PBMCs supplied cDNA or gDNA.

V and J are TRBV30 and TRBJ1-1; D uncertain. This receptor was identified in a woman aged 18-29 years who had recovered from COVID-19. The sequencing input was PBMCs or T cells enriched from blood (not recorded which). The CDR3 here is CAWSVRRDTEAFF. CDR3 bases: TGTGCCTGGAGTGTACGGCGGGACACTGAAGCTTTCTTT.